This T cell receptor (beta chain) was observed in a study of blood T cell repertoires in COVID-19. Study as a whole: COVID-19 samples collected from the United States, Italy and Spain covered acute and convalescent phases. PBMCs, B-cell-depleted T cells, or T cells provided the cDNA or gDNA that made up the material.

Original handling: Quantification of nucleated cells was approximated via reference gene primer amplification. The data were produced by immunoSEQ multiplex PCR, yet TCRdb's version contains in-frame clones alone and is incomplete. That table furnishes V, J and clone size, whereas the DNA furnished D and trimming. The data show over 200,000 clones, around 82% seen once. The germline V gene encodes CDR1 MNHNS and CDR2 SASEGT. The V and J ends lost 1 base and 9 bases respectively, with 10 bases between them. The CDR3 loop spans 14 amino acids. The gene calls are TRBV6-1 and TRBJ1-6; D possibly corresponds to TRBD1 (5 bases). The source of this sequence is an elderly man with acute or convalescent COVID-19. Sequencing was done on a sample of peripheral blood. The CDR3 sequence: CASSEVQGGSPLHF. The CDR3 coding sequence is TGTGCCAGCAGTGAAGTCCAGGGAGGTTCACCCCTCCACTTT.